These 31 T cell receptor beta chains originate from one sample sequenced in a study of T-cell reconstitution after alpha-beta-depleted transplantation in children listed by TCRdb under 2016. The library relied on PCR. The sample was run on an Illumina HiSeq 2500. To normalize quantification of the TCRbeta repertoire, the TCR libraries were built with molecular barcoding that relied on unique molecular identifiers. TCRdb reworked the public reads: Q25 trimming with fastp, MiXCR clone assembly, productive beta chains retained. For every CDR3 protein sequence, its rows merge into one entry that carries the most common genes and DNA. This sample holds about 230,000 distinct CDR3 sequences; under 9.5% were observed only once. The ten biggest clones cover approximately 5.9% of the sample. Sample: PBMCs from the stem cell graft donor, taken from the stem cell graft. All receptors come from a human donor who donated a stem cell graft to a child with acute lymphoblastic leukemia.

The rearrangement uses TRBV13 and TRBJ2-1, with D perhaps matching TRBD1 (5 bases). The V end was cut by 0 bases, the J end by 2 bases, with 14 bases between. This CDR3 contains 17 residues. CDR1 is PRHDT and CDR2 is FYEKMQ in the germline V gene (reference sequence). The CDR3 sequence: CASSLGPGINAYNEQFF. CDR3 bases: TGTGCCAGCAGCTTAGGGCCAGGGATAAACGCCTACAATGAGCAGTTCTTC.

This clonotype was recorded at least ten times. The V call is TRBV6-5, the J call TRBJ1-1; D unresolved. CDR1 MNHEY and CDR2 SVGAGI come from the germline V gene. This CDR3 spans 15 amino acids. The V end was cut by 4 bases, the J end by 1 base, with 13 bases between. For the CDR3, the DNA is TGTGCCAGCAGTTCCCACGACAAACCGAACACTGAAGCTTTCTTT. It encodes CASSSHDKPNTEAFF.

In its sample, this clonotype was seen many times. The J gene is TRBJ1-5, the V gene TRBV4-3, with D possibly matching TRBD1 (5 bases). Germline CDR1 and CDR2: LGHNA and YSLEER. The V gene lost 4 bases and the J gene lost 1 base, with 11 bases spanning the gap. The CDR3 is 15 amino acids. CDR3 bases: TGCGCCAGCAGCCTAGAGGCAGGGAGCAATCAGCCCCAGCATTTT. Translation gives CASSLEAGSNQPQHF.

This chain uses TRBV3-1 with TRBJ2-5; D is unresolved. Germline lookup yields CDR1 LGHDT and CDR2 YNNKEL (reference sequence). The CDR3 runs 12 residues. Deletions cut 6 bases from V and 5 bases from J, with 10 bases between. The CDR3 here is CASRGLGETQYF. In DNA, the CDR3 is TGTGCCAGCAGGGGGTTAGGGGAGACCCAGTACTTC.

CDR3 DNA: TGCGCCAGCAGCTTTGGACAGACTACTGAAGCTTTCTTT. This codes for CASSFGQTTEAFF. The chain joins TRBV5-1 to TRBJ1-1, with D perhaps TRBD1 (6 bases). The CDR3 totals 13 residues. Germline V gene lookup returns CDR1 SGHRS and CDR2 YFSETQ. The V gene lost 2 bases and the J gene lost 5 bases, with 10 bases spanning the gap.

A few counts support this clonotype. This chain joins TRBV5-1 and TRBJ1-2, with 7 bases aligning to TRBD1. Germline V gene sequence: CDR1 SGHRS, CDR2 YFSETQ. V trimming: 3 bases; J trimming: 6 bases; junction bases outside the gene matches: 8. The CDR3 sequence is 14 residues long. CDR3 bases: TGCGCCAGCAGCTGGGACAGTCCCAAGGATGGCTACACCTTC. Amino acids: CASSWDSPKDGYTF.

This clonotype occurred a few times. The chain uses TRBV3-1 and TRBJ1-1, with D perhaps TRBD1 (5 bases). Germline values: CDR1 LGHDT, CDR2 YNNKEL (reference sequence). This CDR3 comprises 13 residues. The V end lost 0 bases, the J end lost 6 bases, and 8 bases lay between the germline ends. DNA for the CDR3: TGTGCCAGCAGCCAAGAAGGACACGCTGAAGCTTTCTTT. Its protein product is CASSQEGHAEAFF.

This clonotype was counted only a few times. The chain has TRBV5-1 and TRBJ1-6; TRBD1 aligns across 7 bases. The trim removed 3 bases at V and 6 bases at J, leaving 15 bases unmatched. Germline V CDR1 and CDR2: SGHRS, YFSETQ. This CDR3 region has 18 residues. CDR3 DNA: TGCGCCAGCAGCTCAGGATCAGGAATGGGACAGCGTAATTCACCCCTCCACTTT. Translated, it gives CASSSGSGMGQRNSPLHF.

Concerning this clonotype: One end of the junction fails to match germline, which may point to a read error. The chain joins TRBV12-3 or TRBV12-4 to TRBJ2-2; perhaps TRBD1 as D (6 bases). The CDR3 is made up of 16 amino acids. The CDR3 DNA reads TGTGCCAGCAGTCCTTCGTCAGGGGCGAACACCTGGGAGCTGTTTTTT. This encodes CASSPSSGANTWELFF.

This clonotype was counted many times. The V gene is TRBV2, the J gene TRBJ2-3; D remains ambiguous. The V end was cut by 6 bases, the J end by 2 bases, with 6 bases between. The CDR3 has 12 residues. Per germline, CDR1 SNHLY and CDR2 FYNNEI. The CDR3 region has the DNA TGTGCCAGCAGATTTAACACAGATACGCAGTATTTT. This codes for CASRFNTDTQYF.

In its sample, this clonotype was seen many times. The V and J genes are TRBV6-5 and TRBJ2-6; the D gene could be TRBD1 or TRBD2 (6 bases each). This CDR3 is built from 16 residues. CDR1 and CDR2 (germline): MNHEY, SVGAGI. Deletions cut 1 base from V and 2 bases from J, with 9 bases between. CDR3 sequence reads: CASSYLGGTGANVLTF. DNA for the CDR3: TGTGCCAGCAGTTACTTGGGGGGCACTGGGGCCAACGTCCTGACTTTC.

This clonotype occurred many times. This chain links TRBV5-1 with TRBJ2-7, with D possibly being TRBD1 (6 bases). The CDR3 covers 15 residues. Per the germline V gene, CDR1 is SGHRS and CDR2 is YFSETQ. The V end lost 6 bases, the J end lost 3 bases, and 19 bases lay between the germline ends. The CDR3 coding sequence is TGCGCCAGCAATCGCGGTACAGGGCTGAACTACGAGCAGTACTTC. It yields the protein CASNRGTGLNYEQYF.

This clonotype has a count of ten or more. J is TRBJ1-1 and V is TRBV10-3; D ambiguous. V was trimmed by 4 bases and J by 0 bases, leaving 18 bases between them. Germline-derived CDR1 and CDR2 are ENHRY and SYGVKD. The CDR3 length is 17 residues. The CDR3 is CAISGSKRIGMNTEAFF. CDR3 sequence (DNA): TGTGCCATCAGTGGATCGAAGAGGATTGGGATGAACACTGAAGCTTTCTTT.

In this sample, this clonotype turned up a few times. The rearrangement uses TRBV15 and TRBJ1-1; D is unresolved. V was trimmed by 0 bases and J by 1 base, leaving 6 bases between them. Germline V CDR1 and CDR2: LNHNV, YYDKDF (reference sequence). The CDR3 spans 14 residues. The CDR3 DNA reads as TGTGCCACCAGCAGAGATAACACGAACACTGAAGCTTTCTTT. This encodes CATSRDNTNTEAFF.

The sample holds a few counts of this clonotype. The J gene is TRBJ1-5, the V gene TRBV20-1, with D possibly being TRBD1 (6 bases). Trimming shortened V by 6 bases and J by 6 bases, and 18 bases separated the two germline ends. This CDR3 region has 14 residues. Germline V CDR1 and CDR2: DFQATT, SNEGSKA (reference sequence). The CDR3 sequence is CSAYTGFGGQPQHF. The CDR3 region has the DNA TGCAGTGCATATACAGGGTTCGGTGGTCAGCCCCAGCATTTT.

This clonotype was seen a few times. J is TRBJ2-5 and V is TRBV18; 11 bases agree with TRBD2. Germline CDR1 is KGHSH and CDR2 is LQKENI. The CDR3 runs 18 residues. V lost 4 bases, J lost 2 bases, and 12 bases stayed unmatched. The DNA of the CDR3 is TGTGCCAGCTCACTCGACGTAGCGGGGGGGACAAGTCAAGAGACCCAGTACTTC. Its translation: CASSLDVAGGTSQETQYF.

This rearrangement joins TRBV18 to TRBJ2-3; 9 bases agree with TRBD2. CDR1 is KGHSH and CDR2 is LQKENI in the germline V gene. Germline trimming cut 3 bases from V and 3 bases from J; bases unmatched to any gene: 13. CDR3 length: 18 residues. CDR3 region: CASSPVTMASGVTDTQYF. The DNA for the CDR3 is TGTGCCAGCTCACCGGTCACCATGGCTAGCGGGGTGACAGATACGCAGTATTTT.

This clonotype was recorded at least ten times. The chain uses TRBV4-1 and TRBJ2-7; D is perhaps TRBD1 (6 bases). V was pared by 1 base and J by 3 bases, with 10 bases between. CDR1 and CDR2 from the germline V gene are MGHRA and YSYEKL. The CDR3 extends over 14 amino acids. The CDR3 DNA follows: TGCGCCAGCAGCCAAGGGGGGCAGAACTACGAGCAGTACTTC. Translating gives CASSQGGQNYEQYF.

This clonotype was observed many times. The J gene is TRBJ2-3, the V gene TRBV7-9; 10 positions agree with TRBD2. This CDR3 spans 17 amino acids. Trimming took 4 bases from V and 0 from J; bases not matched to a gene: 7. Germline V CDR1 and CDR2: SEHNR, FQNEAQ (reference sequence). CDR3 nucleotides: TGTGCCAGCAGCTCCTTAGCGGGGGGCGTCAGCACAGATACGCAGTATTTT. Translating gives CASSSLAGGVSTDTQYF.

The chain recombines TRBV7-2 with TRBJ1-1; perhaps TRBD1 as D (5 bases). Trimming pared 4 bases from V and 1 base from J, leaving 19 bases between. In germline, CDR1 is SGHTA, CDR2 FQGNSA. CDR3 size: 17 residues. The CDR3 sequence is CASSSGRGRTPNTEAFF. The DNA of the CDR3 is TGTGCCAGCAGCTCCGGGAGGGGACGGACCCCGAACACTGAAGCTTTCTTT.

This clonotype appeared many times. This sequence joins TRBV12-3 or TRBV12-4 and TRBJ2-7; TRBD1 matches at 8 bases. The CDR3 is made up of 13 amino acids. The junction had 3 bases not matched to a gene; V was cut back by 7 bases and J by 1 base. CDR3 residues: CASTRTGSYEQYF. The CDR3 region has the DNA TGTGCCAGCACTAGGACAGGGTCCTACGAGCAGTACTTC.

This clonotype was detected only a few times. The rearrangement joins TRBV5-1 to TRBJ2-2; D is uncertain. The CDR3 is 14 amino acids. Trimming took 1 base from V and 5 from J, leaving 9 bases between them. Germline V CDR1 and CDR2: SGHRS, YFSETQ. This CDR3 is CASSLFSRTGELFF. CDR3 nucleotides: TGCGCCAGCAGCTTGTTTTCCCGGACCGGGGAGCTGTTTTTT. The variable domain in full, completed from reference TRBV5-1 and TRBJ2-2, reads KAGVTQTPRYLIKTRGQQVTLSCSPISGHRSVSWYQQTPGQGLQFLFEYFSETQRNKGNFPGRFSGRQFSNSRSEMNVSTLELGDSALYLCASSLFSRTGELFFGEGSRLTVL.

In its sample, this clonotype was seen a few times. CDR3 DNA sequence: TGCGCCAGCAGCGCGCGACAGGGTACTGTGAACACTGAAGCTTTCTTT. It encodes CASSARQGTVNTEAFF. The chain employs TRBV5-1 and TRBJ1-1; 7 bases fit TRBD1. The V segment lost 4 bases and the J segment 0 bases; nucleotides outside the gene matches: 9. Germline V gene sequence: CDR1 SGHRS, CDR2 YFSETQ. This CDR3 has 16 amino acids.

This clonotype turned up a few times. The chain links TRBV19 to TRBJ2-3, with a possible D match to TRBD2 (7 bases). Germline CDR1 is LNHDA and CDR2 is SQIVND (reference sequence). This CDR3 contains 15 residues. With 5 bases removed from V and 2 bases from J, the gap between germline ends came to 14 bases. The CDR3 protein is CASSRGGGYTDTQYF. CDR3 in DNA: TGTGCCAGTAGTCGGGGAGGGGGATACACAGATACGCAGTATTTT.

The sample holds a few counts of this clonotype. V gene TRBV5-1 combines with J gene TRBJ1-1, with 7 bases fitting TRBD1. Germline loops: CDR1 SGHRS, CDR2 YFSETQ. The trim removed 4 bases at V and 0 bases at J, leaving 12 bases unmatched. The CDR3 has 17 residues. The CDR3 is CASSPTRDSNLNTEAFF. The CDR3 DNA reads as TGCGCCAGCAGCCCGACGAGGGACAGCAATTTGAACACTGAAGCTTTCTTT. Full variable domain (missing parts from reference TRBV5-1 and TRBJ1-1): KAGVTQTPRYLIKTRGQQVTLSCSPISGHRSVSWYQQTPGQGLQFLFEYFSETQRNKGNFPGRFSGRQFSNSRSEMNVSTLELGDSALYLCASSPTRDSNLNTEAFFGQGTRLTVV.

This clonotype has only a few counts. J is TRBJ2-7 and V is TRBV12-3 or TRBV12-4; 7 bases map to TRBD2. The junction had 15 bases not matched to a gene; V was cut back by 6 bases and J by 7 bases. CDR3 length: 15 residues. The CDR3 sequence: CASSPGGTPRGEQYF. Written as DNA, the CDR3 is TGTGCCAGCAGCCCCGGGGGGACCCCCAGAGGAGAGCAGTACTTC.

V usage is TRBV5-1 and J usage is TRBJ2-7; a possible D gene is TRBD1 (5 bases). In germline, CDR1 is SGHRS, CDR2 YFSETQ. The CDR3 consists of 14 residues. Deletions cut 7 bases from V and 2 bases from J, with 16 bases between. The CDR3: CASGPLQGPYEQYF. In nucleotides, the CDR3 is TGCGCCAGCGGACCTCTTCAGGGTCCCTACGAGCAGTACTTC.

This clonotype was detected a few times. The rearrangement joins TRBV20-1 to TRBJ2-7, with 8 bases aligning to TRBD1. Germline CDR1 and CDR2: DFQATT and SNEGSKA (reference sequence). V lost 0 bases and J lost 6; bases outside the gene matches: 4. The CDR3 loop spans 13 amino acids. The CDR3 sequence is CSARDAGGREQYF. The CDR3 bases are TGCAGTGCTAGAGATGCAGGGGGCCGCGAGCAGTACTTC.

The sample holds a few counts of this clonotype. This chain joins TRBV15 and TRBJ2-3, with D tentatively TRBD1 or TRBD2 (5 bases each). The V gene's germline CDR1 is LNHNV and CDR2 YYDKDF (reference sequence). Between the trimmed V and J ends, which lost 5 bases and 6 bases, there was a span of 18 bases. The CDR3 covers 15 residues. The CDR3 protein is CATSLGPNPADTQYF. The CDR3 DNA follows: TGTGCCACCAGCCTGGGACCGAACCCAGCGGATACGCAGTATTTT.

This clonotype was observed at least ten times. The chain recombines TRBV4-2 with TRBJ1-1; D gene uncertain. Trimming took 1 base from V and 6 from J, leaving 9 bases between them. Germline-derived CDR1 and CDR2 are LGHNA and YNFKEQ. The CDR3 spans 13 residues. CDR3 in amino acids: CASSQVDTPEAFF. CDR3 sequence (DNA): TGTGCCAGCAGCCAAGTCGACACTCCTGAAGCTTTCTTT.

The chain employs TRBV5-1 and TRBJ2-5, with a weak D call TRBD1 (5 bases). This CDR3 region has 14 residues. V was cut by 0 bases and J by 1 base, with 7 bases left in between. CDR1 is SGHRS and CDR2 is YFSETQ in the germline V gene. The CDR3 spells CASSLGQSQETQYF. The CDR3 region has the DNA TGCGCCAGCAGCTTGGGACAGAGCCAAGAGACCCAGTACTTC.